The TCR beta chain under discussion was sequenced for a study of blood T cell repertoires in COVID-19. Looking at the study overall: The samples span acute and convalescent COVID-19 from the United States, Italy and Spain. T cells, B-cell-depleted T cells, or PBMCs provided the cDNA or gDNA that served as material.

In this sample, this clone turned up a few times. Per the original data handling: Scientists estimated how many nucleated cells there were by amplifying reference gene primers. Produced via immunoSEQ multiplex PCR; TCRdb's table is partial and in-frame only. V and J calls and clone size are given by that table; D and trimming were obtained from the DNA. The sample records around 250,000 clones, around four fifths being singletons. The TCR comes from a man aged 30 to 39 who had recovered from COVID-19. Material for sequencing was peripheral blood.

CDR3 sequence reads: CASSLYGYEQYF. The CDR3 DNA follows: TGCGCCAGCAGCTTGTACGGCTACGAGCAGTACTTC. The V and J genes are TRBV5-1 and TRBJ2-7; D is undetermined. Trimming took 1 base from V and 3 from J, leaving 5 bases between them. The CDR3 length is 12 residues. The germline V gene has CDR1 SGHRS and CDR2 YFSETQ.